This TCR beta chain was recorded in a study of tissue T cells after allogeneic stem cell transplantation. Study-wide points: In patients and mice, blood and spleen missed much of tissue repertoire. Anatomically similar tissues had similar TCR repertoires within each patient. Across patients, clones rarely overlapped, yet motif clusters were shared tissue-specifically.

This table comes from immunoSEQ multiplex PCR, and its TCRdb copy is limited to in-frame clones, with some not included. This sample yields some 7,000 clones, of which 40% to 60% are seen a single time; 7.7% belongs to the top ten. This CDR3 comprises 14 residues. Germline V gene sequence: CDR1 SGHSN, CDR2 HYEKVE. J lost 5 bases, V lost 0 bases, and 0 bases had no gene match. Time point described: mouse harvest day 7 after allogeneic transplant. Tail vein injection delivered 10^7 T-cell-depleted bone marrow cells and 10^6 splenic CD5+ T cells. Mice had MHC-mismatched B6 into BALB/c GVHD, sampled day 7 or 14. With respect to this clone: Its antigen is undetermined. Gene names follow the mouse nomenclature. The read gets to within 1 residue of the CDR3 end, and the germline J gene fills in the rest.

What was sequenced was lymph node tissue. The chain joins TRBV12-1 to TRBJ2-1, with 10 bases identical to TRBD1. This TCR was recovered from a female BALB/c mouse given C57BL/6 T cells with graft-versus-host disease after an allogeneic hematopoietic cell transplant. The CDR3 spells CASSLGTGDAEQFF. Incomplete CDR3 DNA: TGTGCCAGCTCTCTCGGGACAGGGGATGCTGAGCAGTTC.